This T cell receptor (beta chain) was recovered during a study of blood T cell repertoires in COVID-19. About the research overall: Spain, Italy and the United States supplied samples that represented acute and convalescent COVID-19. PBMCs, B-cell-depleted T cells, or T cells provided the cDNA or gDNA that made up the material.

Authors' processing steps: Reference gene primer amplification in the assay estimated nucleated cell counts. TCRdb's copy holds only in-frame clones and misses some; the assay was immunoSEQ multiplex PCR. V, J and clone size are those of that table, while D and trimming were read from the DNA. Here the sample spans 120,000 or so clones, around four fifths being singletons. Germline assignment: CDR1 SNHLY and CDR2 FYNNEI. This CDR3 has 14 residues. J gave up 6 bases and V 11 bases, and 12 bases lay outside the gene matches. The chain uses TRBV2 and TRBJ2-1; 8 bases fit TRBD2. The sequencing input was peripheral blood. This TCR derives from a man aged 55-75 years with acute or convalescent COVID-19. The CDR3 DNA sequence: TGTGCCCTAGAGCGGGAGTCGAGCGGCAATGAGCAGTTCTTC. This encodes CALERESSGNEQFF.